This T cell receptor beta chain comes out of a study of CD8+ T cells in alopecia areata. Study-level information: The drug, tofacitinib, lasted 6 to 18 months, followed by 6 months off drug. Broader study findings: Patients shared TCRs less clearly than mice did, possibly for HLA-related reasons.

Points on this clone: Its antigen is not identified.

This sample's treatment: oral pan-JAK inhibitor, 5-10 mg twice daily. Peripheral blood, together with lesional scalp punch biopsies, was collected from alopecia areata patients. Sequencing templates came from extracted RNA that was reverse transcribed into cDNA. Profiled with immunoSEQ multiplex PCR; TCRdb holds only in-frame clones, not every one. The sample records more than 95,000 clones, 60% to 65% being singletons. The CDR3 length is 13 residues. Trimming left V 5 bases short and J 3 bases short, with 7 bases between. From germline, CDR1 is MGHDK and CDR2 SYGVNS. The specimen comprised CD4+ T cells sorted from blood, sampled at week 4, from a patient treated with tofacitinib. This TCR came from a human donor with alopecia areata. This chain uses TRBV25-1 with TRBJ2-2; D gene uncertain. CDR3 sequence: CASSTPYTGELFF. Written as DNA, the CDR3 is TGTGCCAGCAGTACTCCCTACACCGGGGAGCTGTTTTTT.